The T cell receptor beta chain described here comes from a study of control samples from healthy donors and cancer patients. Generated by immunoSEQ multiplex PCR, the TCRdb table keeps only in-frame clones and is missing some. This sample contains around 190,000 clones. V shed 2 bases and J 1 base; nucleotides not matched to a gene: 4. In germline, CDR1 is SNHLY, CDR2 FYNNEI. The CDR3 extends over 15 amino acids. The sequenced sample was blood. The chain links TRBV2 to TRBJ2-5, with 7 nucleotides matching TRBD2. This clonotype was obtained from a woman aged 25 to 39 in good health. In nucleotides, the CDR3 is TGTGCCAGCAGTGAATGGGGGGGAGGCCAAGAGACCCAGTACTTC. Translating it yields CASSEWGGGQETQYF.